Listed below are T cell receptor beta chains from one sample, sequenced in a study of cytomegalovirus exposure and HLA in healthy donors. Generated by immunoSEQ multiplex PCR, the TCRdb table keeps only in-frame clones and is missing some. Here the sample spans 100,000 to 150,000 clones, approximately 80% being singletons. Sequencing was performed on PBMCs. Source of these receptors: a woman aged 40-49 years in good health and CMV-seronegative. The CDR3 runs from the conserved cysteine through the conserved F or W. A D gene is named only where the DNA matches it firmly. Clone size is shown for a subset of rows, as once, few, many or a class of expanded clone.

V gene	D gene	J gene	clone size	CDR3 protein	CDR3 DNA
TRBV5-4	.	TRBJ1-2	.	CASSLANPGSGYTF	TGTGCCAGCAGCTTGGCCAACCCAGGCAGTGGCTACACCTTC
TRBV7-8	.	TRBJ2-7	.	CASSSNPGPGCEQYF	TGTGCCAGCAGCTCTAATCCGGGCCCGGGGTGCGAGCAGTACTTC
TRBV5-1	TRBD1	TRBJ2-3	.	CASSLVPRGPADTQYF	TGCGCCAGCAGCTTGGTGCCCAGGGGGCCCGCAGATACGCAGTATTTT
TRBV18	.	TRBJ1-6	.	CASSPQEVNSPLHF	TGTGCCAGCTCACCACAGGAGGTTAATTCACCCCTCCACTTT
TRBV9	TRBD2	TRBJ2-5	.	CASSVPGGGQETQYF	TGTGCCAGCAGCGTACCGGGAGGGGGCCAAGAGACCCAGTACTTC
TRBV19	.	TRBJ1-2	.	CASTQGPTPHF	TGTGCCAGTACCCAGGGGCCAACCCCCCACTTC
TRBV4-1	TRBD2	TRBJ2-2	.	CASSFQSGLAVNTGELFF	TGCGCCAGCAGCTTTCAATCCGGACTAGCGGTGAACACCGGGGAGCTGTTTTTT
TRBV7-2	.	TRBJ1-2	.	CASSADRNYGYTF	TGTGCCAGCAGCGCTGACAGAAACTATGGCTACACCTTC
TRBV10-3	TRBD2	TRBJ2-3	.	CAISESAGEADTQYF	TGTGCCATCAGTGAGTCCGCGGGAGAGGCAGATACGCAGTATTTT
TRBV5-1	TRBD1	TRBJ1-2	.	CASSLGQGEGYGYTF	TGCGCCAGCAGCTTGGGACAGGGAGAGGGCTATGGCTACACCTTC
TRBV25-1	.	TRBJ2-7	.	CASSEVDYEQYF	TGTGCCAGCAGTGAAGTAGATTACGAGCAGTACTTC
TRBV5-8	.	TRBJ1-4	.	CASSPYRVANEKLFF	TGTGCCAGCAGCCCTTACAGGGTTGCTAATGAAAAACTGTTTTTT
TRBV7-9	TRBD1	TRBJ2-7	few	CASSITGATYEQYF	TGTGCCAGCAGCATCACAGGGGCTACCTACGAGCAGTACTTC
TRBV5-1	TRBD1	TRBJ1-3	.	CASSVDTGEGNTIYF	TGCGCCAGCAGCGTAGACACAGGGGAAGGAAACACCATATATTTT
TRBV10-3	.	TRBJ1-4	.	CAISGGANEKLFF	TGTGCCATCAGTGGGGGGGCTAATGAAAAACTGTTTTTT
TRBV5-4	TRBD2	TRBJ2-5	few	CASSRAGGLQETQYF	TGTGCCAGCAGTCGAGCGGGGGGCCTACAAGAGACCCAGTACTTC
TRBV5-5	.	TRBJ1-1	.	CASSLGGGTEAFF	TGTGCCAGCAGCTTGGGAGGGGGAACTGAAGCTTTCTTT